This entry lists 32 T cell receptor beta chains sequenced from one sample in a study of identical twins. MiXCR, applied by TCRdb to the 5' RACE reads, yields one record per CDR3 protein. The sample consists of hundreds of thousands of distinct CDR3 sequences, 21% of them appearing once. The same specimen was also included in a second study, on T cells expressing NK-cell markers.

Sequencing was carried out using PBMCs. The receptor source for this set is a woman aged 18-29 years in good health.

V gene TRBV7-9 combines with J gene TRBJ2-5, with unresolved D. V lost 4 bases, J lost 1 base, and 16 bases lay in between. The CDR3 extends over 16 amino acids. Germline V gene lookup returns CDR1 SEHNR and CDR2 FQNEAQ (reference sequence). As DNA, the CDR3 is TGTGCCAGCAGCTCAGCACTGGGAATGGGCCAAGAGACCCAGTACTTC. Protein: CASSSALGMGQETQYF. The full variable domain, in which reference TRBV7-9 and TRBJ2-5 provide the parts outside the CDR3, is DTGVSQNPRHKITKRGQNVTFRCDPISEHNRLYWYRQTLGQGPEFLTYFQNEAQLEKSRLLSDRFSAERPKGSFSTLEIQRTEQGDSAMYLCASSSALGMGQETQYFGPGTRLLVL.

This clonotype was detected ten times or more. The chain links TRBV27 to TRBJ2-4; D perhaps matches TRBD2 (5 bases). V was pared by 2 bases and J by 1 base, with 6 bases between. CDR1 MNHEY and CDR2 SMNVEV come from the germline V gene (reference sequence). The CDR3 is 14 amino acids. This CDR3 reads CASSLRGAKNIQYF. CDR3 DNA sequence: TGTGCCAGCAGTTTACGGGGTGCCAAAAACATTCAGTACTTC.

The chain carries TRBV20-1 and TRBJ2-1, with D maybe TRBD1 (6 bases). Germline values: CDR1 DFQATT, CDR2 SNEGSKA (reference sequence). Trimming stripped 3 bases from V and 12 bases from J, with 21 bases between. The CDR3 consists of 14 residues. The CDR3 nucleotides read TGCAGTGCTAGTATACAGGGTAGTGGAAGAGTGCAGTTCTTC. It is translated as CSASIQGSGRVQFF.

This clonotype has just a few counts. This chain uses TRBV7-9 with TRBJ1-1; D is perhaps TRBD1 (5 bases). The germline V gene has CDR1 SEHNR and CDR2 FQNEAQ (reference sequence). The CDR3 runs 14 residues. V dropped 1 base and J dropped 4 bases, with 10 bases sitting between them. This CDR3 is CASSLEGWGTEAFF. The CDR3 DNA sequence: TGTGCCAGCAGCTTAGAGGGGTGGGGCACTGAAGCTTTCTTT.

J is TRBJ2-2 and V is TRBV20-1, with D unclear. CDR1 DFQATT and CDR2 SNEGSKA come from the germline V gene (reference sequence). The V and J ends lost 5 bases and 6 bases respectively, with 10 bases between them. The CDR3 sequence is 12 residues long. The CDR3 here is CSAYQRAGELFF. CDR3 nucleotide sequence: TGCAGTGCTTACCAAAGGGCCGGGGAGCTGTTTTTT.

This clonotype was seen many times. CDR3 DNA: TGTGCCAGCTCGACGGGGGGGTTGAGCACTGAAGCTTTCTTT. Translating gives CASSTGGLSTEAFF. The rearrangement joins TRBV7-3 to TRBJ1-1, with D possibly being TRBD1 (5 bases). With 8 bases removed from V and 4 bases from J, the gap between germline ends came to 17 bases. The CDR3 has 14 residues. CDR1 and CDR2 from the germline V gene are SGHTA and FQGTGA.

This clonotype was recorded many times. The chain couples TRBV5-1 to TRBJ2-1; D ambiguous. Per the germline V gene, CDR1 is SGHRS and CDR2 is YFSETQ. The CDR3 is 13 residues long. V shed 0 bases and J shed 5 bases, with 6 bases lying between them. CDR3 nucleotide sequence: TGCGCCAGCAGCTTGGCGGCTGACAATGAGCAGTTCTTC. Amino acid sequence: CASSLAADNEQFF.

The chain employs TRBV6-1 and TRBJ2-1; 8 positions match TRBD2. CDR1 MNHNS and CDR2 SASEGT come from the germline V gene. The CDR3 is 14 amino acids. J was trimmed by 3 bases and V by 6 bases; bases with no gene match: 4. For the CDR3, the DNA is TGTGCCAGCAGCGGTAGCGGGGTCTACAATGAGCAGTTCTTC. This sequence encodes CASSGSGVYNEQFF.

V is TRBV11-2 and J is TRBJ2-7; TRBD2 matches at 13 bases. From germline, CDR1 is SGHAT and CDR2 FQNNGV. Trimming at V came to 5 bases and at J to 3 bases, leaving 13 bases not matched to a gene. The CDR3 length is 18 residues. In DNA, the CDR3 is TGTGCCAGCAGCCTATTTATTTTTGGACTAGCGGGAGTCTACGAGCAGTACTTC. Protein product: CASSLFIFGLAGVYEQYF. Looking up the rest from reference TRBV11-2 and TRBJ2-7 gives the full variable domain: EAGVAQSPRYKIIEKRQSVAFWCNPISGHATLYWYQQILGQGPKLLIQFQNNGVVDDSQLPKDRFSAERLKGVDSTLKIQPAKLEDSAVYLCASSLFIFGLAGVYEQYFGPGTRLTVT.

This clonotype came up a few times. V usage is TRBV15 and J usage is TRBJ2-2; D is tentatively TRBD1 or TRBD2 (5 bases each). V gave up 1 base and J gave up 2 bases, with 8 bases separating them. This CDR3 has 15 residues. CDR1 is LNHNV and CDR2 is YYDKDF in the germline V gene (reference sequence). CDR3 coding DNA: TGTGCCACCAGCAGAGCCGGGGCTAACACCGGGGAGCTGTTTTTT. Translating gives CATSRAGANTGELFF. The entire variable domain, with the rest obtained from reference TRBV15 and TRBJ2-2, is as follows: DAMVIQNPRYQVTQFGKPVTLSCSQTLNHNVMYWYQQKSSQAPKLLFHYYDKDFNNEADTPDNFQSRRPNTSFCFLDIRSPGLGDTAMYLCATSRAGANTGELFFGEGSRLTVL.

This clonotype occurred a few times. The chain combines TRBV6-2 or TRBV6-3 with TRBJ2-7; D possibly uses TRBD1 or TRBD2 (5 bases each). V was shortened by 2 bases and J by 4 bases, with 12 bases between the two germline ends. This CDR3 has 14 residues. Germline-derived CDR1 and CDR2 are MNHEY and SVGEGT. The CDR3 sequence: CASSYGGLVYEQYF. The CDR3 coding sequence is TGTGCCAGCAGTTACGGGGGTTTGGTTTACGAGCAGTACTTC.

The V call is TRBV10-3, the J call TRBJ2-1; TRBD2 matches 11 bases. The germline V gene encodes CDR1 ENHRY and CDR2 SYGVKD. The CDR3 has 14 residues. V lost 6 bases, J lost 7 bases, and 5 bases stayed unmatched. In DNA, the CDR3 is TGTGCCATCAGGCTAGCGGGAGGAGGGAATGAGCAGTTCTTC. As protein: CAIRLAGGGNEQFF.

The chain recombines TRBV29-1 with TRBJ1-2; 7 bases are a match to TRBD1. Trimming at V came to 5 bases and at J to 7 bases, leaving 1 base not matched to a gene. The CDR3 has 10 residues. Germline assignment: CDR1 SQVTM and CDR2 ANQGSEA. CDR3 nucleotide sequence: TGCAGCGTTCCAGGGGGTGGCTACACCTTC. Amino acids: CSVPGGGYTF.

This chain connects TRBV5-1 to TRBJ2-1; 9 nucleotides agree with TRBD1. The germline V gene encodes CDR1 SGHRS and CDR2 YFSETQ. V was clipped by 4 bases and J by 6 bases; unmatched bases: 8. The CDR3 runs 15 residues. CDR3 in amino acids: CASSPGTGIVNEQFF. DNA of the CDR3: TGCGCCAGCAGCCCCGGGACAGGGATCGTCAATGAGCAGTTCTTC.

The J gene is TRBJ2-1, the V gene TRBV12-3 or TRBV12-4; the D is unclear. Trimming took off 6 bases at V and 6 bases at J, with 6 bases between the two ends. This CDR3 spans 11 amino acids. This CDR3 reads CASSGPNEQFF. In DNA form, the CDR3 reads TGTGCCAGCAGCGGACCCAATGAGCAGTTCTTC.

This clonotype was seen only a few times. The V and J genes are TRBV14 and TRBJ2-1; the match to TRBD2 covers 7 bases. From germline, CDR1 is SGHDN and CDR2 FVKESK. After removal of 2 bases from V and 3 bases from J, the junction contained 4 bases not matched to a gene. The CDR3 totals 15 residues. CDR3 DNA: TGTGCCAGCAGCCAAACTAGCGCTCTCTACAATGAGCAGTTCTTC. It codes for CASSQTSALYNEQFF. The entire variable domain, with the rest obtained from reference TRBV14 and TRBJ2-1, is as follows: EAGVTQFPSHSVIEKGQTVTLRCDPISGHDNLYWYRRVMGKEIKFLLHFVKESKQDESGMPNNRFLAERTGGTYSTLKVQPAELEDSGVYFCASSQTSALYNEQFFGPGTRLTVL.

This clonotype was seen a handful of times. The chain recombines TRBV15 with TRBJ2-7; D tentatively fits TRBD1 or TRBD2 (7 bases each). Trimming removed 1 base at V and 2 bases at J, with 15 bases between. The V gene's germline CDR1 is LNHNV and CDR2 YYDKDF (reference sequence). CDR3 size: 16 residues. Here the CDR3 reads CATSRGEGRGAYEQYF. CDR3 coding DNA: TGTGCCACCAGCAGAGGGGAGGGCAGGGGGGCCTACGAGCAGTACTTC. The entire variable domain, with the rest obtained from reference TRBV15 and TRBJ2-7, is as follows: DAMVIQNPRYQVTQFGKPVTLSCSQTLNHNVMYWYQQKSSQAPKLLFHYYDKDFNNEADTPDNFQSRRPNTSFCFLDIRSPGLGDTAMYLCATSRGEGRGAYEQYFGPGTRLTVT.

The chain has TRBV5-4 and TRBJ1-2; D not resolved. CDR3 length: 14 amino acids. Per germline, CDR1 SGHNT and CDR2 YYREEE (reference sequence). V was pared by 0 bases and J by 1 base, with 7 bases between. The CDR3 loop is CASSLGELNYGYTF. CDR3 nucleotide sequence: TGTGCCAGCAGCTTGGGGGAGCTTAACTATGGCTACACCTTC.

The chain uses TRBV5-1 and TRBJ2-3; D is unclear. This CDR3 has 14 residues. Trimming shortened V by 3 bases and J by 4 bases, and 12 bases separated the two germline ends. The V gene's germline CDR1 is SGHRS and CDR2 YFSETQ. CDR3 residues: CASSWGQSPDTQYF. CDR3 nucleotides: TGCGCCAGCAGCTGGGGTCAGAGCCCAGATACGCAGTATTTT. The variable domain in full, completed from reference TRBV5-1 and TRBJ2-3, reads KAGVTQTPRYLIKTRGQQVTLSCSPISGHRSVSWYQQTPGQGLQFLFEYFSETQRNKGNFPGRFSGRQFSNSRSEMNVSTLELGDSALYLCASSWGQSPDTQYFGPGTRLTVL.

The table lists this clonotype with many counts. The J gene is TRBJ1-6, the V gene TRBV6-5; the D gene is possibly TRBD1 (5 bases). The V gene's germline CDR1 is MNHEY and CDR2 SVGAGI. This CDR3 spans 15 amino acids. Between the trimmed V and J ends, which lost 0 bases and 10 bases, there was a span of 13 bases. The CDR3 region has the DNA TGTGCCAGCAGTTACTCGAATAGGGGACGATCACCCCTCCACTTT. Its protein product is CASSYSNRGRSPLHF.

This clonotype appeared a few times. The chain's CDR3 is CASSLGPTGAYGYTF. CDR3 nucleotides: TGTGCCAGCAGCTTAGGGCCAACAGGAGCCTATGGCTACACCTTC. The chain uses TRBV7-2 and TRBJ1-2; D is perhaps TRBD1 (5 bases). V lost 1 base, J lost 4 bases, and 13 bases lay in between. The germline V gene has CDR1 SGHTA and CDR2 FQGNSA. This CDR3 is built from 15 residues.

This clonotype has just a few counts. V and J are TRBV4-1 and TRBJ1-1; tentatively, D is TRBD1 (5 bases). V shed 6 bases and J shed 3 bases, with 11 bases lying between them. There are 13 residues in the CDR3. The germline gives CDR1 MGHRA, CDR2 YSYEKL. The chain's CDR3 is CASSRRGDTEAFF. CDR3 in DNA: TGCGCCAGCAGTAGGAGAGGGGACACTGAAGCTTTCTTT.

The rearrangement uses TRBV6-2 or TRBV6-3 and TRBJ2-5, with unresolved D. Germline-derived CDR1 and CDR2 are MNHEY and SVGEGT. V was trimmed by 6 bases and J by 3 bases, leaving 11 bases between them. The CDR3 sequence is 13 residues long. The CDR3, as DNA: TGTGCCAGCAGCCCCCAGGTTGAAGAGACCCAGTACTTC. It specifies CASSPQVEETQYF.

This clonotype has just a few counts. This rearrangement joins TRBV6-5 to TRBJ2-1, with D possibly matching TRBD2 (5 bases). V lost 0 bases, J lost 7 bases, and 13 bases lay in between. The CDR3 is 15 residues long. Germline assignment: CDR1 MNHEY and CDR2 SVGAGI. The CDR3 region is CASSYSADGGNEQFF. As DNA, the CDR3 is TGTGCCAGCAGTTACTCGGCAGACGGCGGGAATGAGCAGTTCTTC.

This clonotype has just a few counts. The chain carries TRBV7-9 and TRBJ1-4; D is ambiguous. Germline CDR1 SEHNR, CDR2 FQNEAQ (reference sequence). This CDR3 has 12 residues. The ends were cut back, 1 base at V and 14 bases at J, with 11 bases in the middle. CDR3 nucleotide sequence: TGTGCCAGCAGCTTAGTGGCGGCTGAGCTGTTTTTT. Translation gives CASSLVAAELFF.

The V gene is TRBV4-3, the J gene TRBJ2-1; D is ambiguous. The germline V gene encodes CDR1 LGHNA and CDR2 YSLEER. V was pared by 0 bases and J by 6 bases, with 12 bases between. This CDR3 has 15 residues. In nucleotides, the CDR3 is TGCGCCAGCAGCCAAGATCTTAGGACCCCCAATGAGCAGTTCTTC. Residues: CASSQDLRTPNEQFF.

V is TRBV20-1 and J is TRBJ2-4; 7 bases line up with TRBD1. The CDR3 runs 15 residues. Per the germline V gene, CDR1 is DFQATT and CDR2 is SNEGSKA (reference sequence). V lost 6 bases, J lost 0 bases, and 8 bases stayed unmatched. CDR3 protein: CSANDRELAKNIQYF. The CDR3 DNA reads TGCAGTGCCAACGACAGGGAACTAGCCAAAAACATTCAGTACTTC.

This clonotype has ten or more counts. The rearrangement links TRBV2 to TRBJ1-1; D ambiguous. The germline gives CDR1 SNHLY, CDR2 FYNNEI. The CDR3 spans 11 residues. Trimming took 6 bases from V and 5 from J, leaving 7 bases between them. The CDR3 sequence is CASRVYTEAFF. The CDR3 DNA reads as TGTGCCAGCAGGGTTTATACTGAAGCTTTCTTT. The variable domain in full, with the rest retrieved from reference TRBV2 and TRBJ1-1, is EPEVTQTPSHQVTQMGQEVILRCVPISNHLYFYWYRQILGQKVEFLVSFYNNEISEKSEIFDDQFSVERPDGSNFTLKIRSTKLEDSAMYFCASRVYTEAFFGQGTRLTVV.

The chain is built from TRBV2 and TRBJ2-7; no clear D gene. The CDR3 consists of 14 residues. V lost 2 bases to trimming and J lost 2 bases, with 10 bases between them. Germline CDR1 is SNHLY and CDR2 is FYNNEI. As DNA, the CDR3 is TGTGCCAGCAGTGAATCCGGGTCCCCCTACGAGCAGTACTTC. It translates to CASSESGSPYEQYF.

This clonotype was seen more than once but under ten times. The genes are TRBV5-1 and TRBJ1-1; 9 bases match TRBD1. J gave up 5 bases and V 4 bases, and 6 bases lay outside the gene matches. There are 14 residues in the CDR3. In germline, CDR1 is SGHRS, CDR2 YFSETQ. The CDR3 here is CASSPNRGRTEAFF. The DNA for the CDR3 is TGCGCCAGCAGCCCGAACAGGGGGCGGACTGAAGCTTTCTTT.

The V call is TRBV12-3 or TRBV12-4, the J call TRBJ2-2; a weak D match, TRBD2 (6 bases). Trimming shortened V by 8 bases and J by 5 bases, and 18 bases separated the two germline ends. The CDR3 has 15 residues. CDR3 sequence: CASPRGAVKTGELFF. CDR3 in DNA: TGTGCCAGCCCGCGCGGGGCCGTTAAGACCGGGGAGCTGTTTTTT.

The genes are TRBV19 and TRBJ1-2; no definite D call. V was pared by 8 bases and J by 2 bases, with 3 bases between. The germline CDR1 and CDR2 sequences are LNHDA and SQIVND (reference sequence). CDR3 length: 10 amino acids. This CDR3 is CASWNYGYTF. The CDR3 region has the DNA TGTGCCAGTTGGAACTATGGCTACACCTTC.